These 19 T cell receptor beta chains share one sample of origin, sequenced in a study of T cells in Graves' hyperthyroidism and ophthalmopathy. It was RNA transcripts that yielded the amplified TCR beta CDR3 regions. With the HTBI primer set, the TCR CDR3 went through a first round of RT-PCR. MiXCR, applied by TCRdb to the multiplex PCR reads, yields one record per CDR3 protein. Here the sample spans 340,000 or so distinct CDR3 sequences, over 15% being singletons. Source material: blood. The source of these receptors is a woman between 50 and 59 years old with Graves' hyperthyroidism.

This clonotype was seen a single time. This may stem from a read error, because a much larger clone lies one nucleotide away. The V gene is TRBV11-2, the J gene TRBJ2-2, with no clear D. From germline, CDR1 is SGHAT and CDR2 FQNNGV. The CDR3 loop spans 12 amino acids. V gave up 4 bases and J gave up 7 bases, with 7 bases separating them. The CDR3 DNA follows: TGTGCCAGCAGCTCGGAGTGCGGGGAGCTGTTTTTT. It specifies CASSSECGELFF.

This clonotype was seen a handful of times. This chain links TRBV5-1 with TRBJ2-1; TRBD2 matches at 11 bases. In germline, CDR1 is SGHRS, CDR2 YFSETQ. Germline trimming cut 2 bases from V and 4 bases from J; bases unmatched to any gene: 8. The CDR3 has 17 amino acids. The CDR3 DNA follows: TGCGCCAGCAGCTTTGCCCTAGCGGGGGGCGGGTACAATGAGCAGTTCTTC. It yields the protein CASSFALAGGGYNEQFF.

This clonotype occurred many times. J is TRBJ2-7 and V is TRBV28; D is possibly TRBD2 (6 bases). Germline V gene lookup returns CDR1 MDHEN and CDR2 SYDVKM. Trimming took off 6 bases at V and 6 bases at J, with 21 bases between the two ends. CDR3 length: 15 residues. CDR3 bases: TGTGCCAGCAGCCGCCGGGGGAACTGGGAAGGCGAGCAGTACTTC. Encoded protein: CASSRRGNWEGEQYF.

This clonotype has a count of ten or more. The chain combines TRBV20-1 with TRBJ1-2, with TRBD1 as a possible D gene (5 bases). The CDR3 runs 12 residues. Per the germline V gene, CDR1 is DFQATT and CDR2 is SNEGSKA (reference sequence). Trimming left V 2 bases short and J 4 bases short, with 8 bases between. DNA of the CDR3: TGCAGTGCTAGAACAGGCACCTATGGCTACACCTTC. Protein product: CSARTGTYGYTF.

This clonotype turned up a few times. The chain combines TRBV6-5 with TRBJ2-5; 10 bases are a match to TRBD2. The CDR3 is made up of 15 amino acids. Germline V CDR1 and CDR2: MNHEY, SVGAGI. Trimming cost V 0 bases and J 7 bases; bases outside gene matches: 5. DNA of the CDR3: TGTGCCAGCAGTTACTCGGGAGCGGGAGGGCGGACCCAGTACTTC. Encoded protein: CASSYSGAGGRTQYF.

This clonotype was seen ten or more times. The CDR3, as DNA: TGTGCCAGCAGTGATCAGGGAGGCTACGAGCAGTACGTC. This translates into CASSDQGGYEQYV. The J gene is TRBJ2-7, the V gene TRBV6-1; D is perhaps TRBD2 (6 bases). Germline assignment: CDR1 MNHNS and CDR2 SASEGT. The V and J ends lost 3 bases and 3 bases respectively, with 9 bases between them. CDR3 length equals 13 residues.

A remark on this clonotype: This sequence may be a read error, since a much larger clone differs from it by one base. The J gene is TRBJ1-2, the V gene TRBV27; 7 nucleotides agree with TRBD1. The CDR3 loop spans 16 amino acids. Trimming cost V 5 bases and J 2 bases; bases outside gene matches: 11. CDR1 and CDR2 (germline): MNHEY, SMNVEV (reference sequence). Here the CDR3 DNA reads TGTGCCAGCAGTACAGCCGGGTCAGGGGGGAACTATGGCTACACCTTC. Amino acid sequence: CASSTAGSGGNYGYTF.

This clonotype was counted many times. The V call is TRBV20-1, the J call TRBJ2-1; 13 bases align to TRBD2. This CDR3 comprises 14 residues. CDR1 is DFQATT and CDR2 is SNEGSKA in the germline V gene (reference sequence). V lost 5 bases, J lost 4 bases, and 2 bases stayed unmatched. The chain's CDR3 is CSAETSGGYNEQFF. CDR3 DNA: TGCAGTGCTGAGACTAGCGGGGGGTACAATGAGCAGTTCTTC.

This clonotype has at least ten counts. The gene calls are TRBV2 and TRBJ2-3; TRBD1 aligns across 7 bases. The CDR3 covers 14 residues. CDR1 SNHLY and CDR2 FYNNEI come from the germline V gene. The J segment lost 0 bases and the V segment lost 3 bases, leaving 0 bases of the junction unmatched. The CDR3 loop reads CASSEDRSTDTQYF. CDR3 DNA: TGTGCCAGCAGTGAGGACAGGAGCACAGATACGCAGTATTTT.

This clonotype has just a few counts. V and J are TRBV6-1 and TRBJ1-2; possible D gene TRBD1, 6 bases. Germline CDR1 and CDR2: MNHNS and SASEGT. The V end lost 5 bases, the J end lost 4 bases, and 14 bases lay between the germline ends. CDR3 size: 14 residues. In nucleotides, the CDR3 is TGTGCCAGCAGTAACGGACAGCGCGTCTATGGCTACACCTTC. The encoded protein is CASSNGQRVYGYTF.

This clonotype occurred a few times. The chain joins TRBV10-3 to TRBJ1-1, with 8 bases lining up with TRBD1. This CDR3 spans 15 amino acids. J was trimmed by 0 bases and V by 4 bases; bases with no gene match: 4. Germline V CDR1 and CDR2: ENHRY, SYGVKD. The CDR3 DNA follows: TGTGCCATCAGTGGGACAGGGATGATGAACACTGAAGCTTTCTTT. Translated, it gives CAISGTGMMNTEAFF.

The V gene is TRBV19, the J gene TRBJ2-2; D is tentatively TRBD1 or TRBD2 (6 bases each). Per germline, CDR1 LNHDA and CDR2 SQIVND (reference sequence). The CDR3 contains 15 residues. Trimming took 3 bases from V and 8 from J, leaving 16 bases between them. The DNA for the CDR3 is TGTGCCAGTAGTATTCAATCCGGGGGCCAGGGGGAGCTGTTTTTT. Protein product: CASSIQSGGQGELFF. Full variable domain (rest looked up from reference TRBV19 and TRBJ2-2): DGGITQSPKYLFRKEGQNVTLSCEQNLNHDAMYWYRQDPGQGLRLIYYSQIVNDFQKGDIAEGYSVSREKKESFPLTVTSAQKNPTAFYLCASSIQSGGQGELFFGEGSRLTVL.

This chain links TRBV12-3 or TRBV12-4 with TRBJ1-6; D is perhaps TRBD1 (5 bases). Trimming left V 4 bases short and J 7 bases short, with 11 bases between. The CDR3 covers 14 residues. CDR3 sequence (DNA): TGTGCCAGCAGTTCCCAGGGATCAAATTCACCCCTCCACTTT. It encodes CASSSQGSNSPLHF.

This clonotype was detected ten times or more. The CDR3 region is CASTADNQPQHF. The DNA for the CDR3 is TGTGCCAGCACTGCAGATAATCAGCCCCAGCATTTT. The rearrangement links TRBV2 to TRBJ1-5; D call uncertain. Trimming shortened V by 7 bases and J by 4 bases, and 8 bases separated the two germline ends. The CDR3 runs 12 residues. Germline CDR1 SNHLY, CDR2 FYNNEI. The full variable domain, in which reference TRBV2 and TRBJ1-5 provide the parts outside the CDR3, is EPEVTQTPSHQVTQMGQEVILRCVPISNHLYFYWYRQILGQKVEFLVSFYNNEISEKSEIFDDQFSVERPDGSNFTLKIRSTKLEDSAMYFCASTADNQPQHFGDGTRLSIL.

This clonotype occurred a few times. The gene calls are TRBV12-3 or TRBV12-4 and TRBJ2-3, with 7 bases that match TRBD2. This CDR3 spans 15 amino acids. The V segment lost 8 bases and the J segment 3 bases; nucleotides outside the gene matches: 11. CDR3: CASHLGGVGTDTQYF. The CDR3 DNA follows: TGTGCCAGCCATCTTGGGGGGGTGGGTACAGATACGCAGTATTTT.

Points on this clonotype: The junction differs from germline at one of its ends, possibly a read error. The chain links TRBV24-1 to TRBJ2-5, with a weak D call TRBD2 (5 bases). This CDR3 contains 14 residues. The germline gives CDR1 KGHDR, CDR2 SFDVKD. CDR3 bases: TGTGCCACCAGTGGGCAGGAAACTGGGGAGACCCAGTGCTTC. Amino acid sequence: CATSGQETGETQCF.

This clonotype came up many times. The CDR3 loop is CASSQVARDNEKLFF. CDR3 coding DNA: TGTGCCAGCAGCCAAGTTGCGAGGGATAATGAAAAACTGTTTTTT. The chain carries TRBV3-1 and TRBJ1-4; D is uncertain. In germline, CDR1 is LGHDT, CDR2 YNNKEL (reference sequence). The CDR3 spans 15 residues. V lost 1 base and J lost 4, with 10 bases in between. Drawing the rest from reference TRBV3-1 and TRBJ1-4, the complete variable domain is DTAVSQTPKYLVTQMGNDKSIKCEQNLGHDTMYWYKQDSKKFLKIMFSYNNKELIINETVPNRFSPKSPDKAHLNLHINSLELGDSAVYFCASSQVARDNEKLFFGSGTQLSVL.

The CDR3 DNA follows: TGTGCCAGCAGCTTAGGGTTTTACCAGCCCCAGCATTTT. As protein: CASSLGFYQPQHF. The gene calls are TRBV7-8 and TRBJ1-5; D is ambiguous. Germline CDR1 is SGHVS and CDR2 is FQNEAQ. This CDR3 comprises 13 residues. The V and J ends lost 1 base and 7 bases respectively, with 8 bases between them.

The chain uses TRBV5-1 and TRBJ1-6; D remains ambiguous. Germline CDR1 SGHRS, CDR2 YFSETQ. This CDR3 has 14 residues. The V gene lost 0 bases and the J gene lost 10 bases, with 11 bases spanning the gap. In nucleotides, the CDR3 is TGCGCCAGCAGCTTGGGGCAGGATAGGTCACCCCTCCACTTT. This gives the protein CASSLGQDRSPLHF.